The 13 T cell receptor beta chains reported below all come from one sample, sequenced in a study of T cell changes during pregnancy in multiple sclerosis. The assay was immunoSEQ multiplex PCR, and TCRdb's table has in-frame clones only and misses some. The table includes 70,000 to 100,000 clones, 80% to 95% detected once. Sequencing used peripheral blood, obtained in the first trimester of pregnancy. These receptors were taken from a female donor with multiple sclerosis, enrolled in a pregnancy study.

The chain employs TRBV27 and TRBJ1-2, with D unresolved. V lost 7 bases and J 4 bases, leaving 13 bases between the germline ends. The CDR3 runs 13 residues. The germline V gene encodes CDR1 MNHEY and CDR2 SMNVEV (reference sequence). The CDR3 nucleotides read TGTGCCAGCAAAAGCGGCGAGGGCTATGGCTACACCTTC. Residues: CASKSGEGYGYTF.

The CDR3 DNA sequence: TGTGCCAGGACGCACTCCAGGGGGCGCTTGATGGGTGTGGCTGAAGCTTTCTTT. As protein: CARTHSRGRLMGVAEAFF. The genes are TRBV6-4 and TRBJ1-1, with 8 bases fitting TRBD1. V gave up 9 bases and J gave up 6 bases; unmatched junction bases: 24. The CDR3 has 18 residues. The germline V gene has CDR1 MRHNA and CDR2 SNTAGT.

This chain links TRBV6-4 with TRBJ2-1, with 8 positions matching TRBD2. Germline CDR1 MRHNA, CDR2 SNTAGT. This CDR3 has 15 residues. After removal of 3 bases from V and 9 bases from J, the junction contained 10 bases not matched to a gene. CDR3 sequence reads: CASSETSGGAAEQFF. CDR3 DNA: TGTGCCAGCAGTGAAACTTCCGGGGGGGCGGCTGAGCAGTTCTTC.

This sequence joins TRBV2 and TRBJ2-7; a possible D gene is TRBD1 (6 bases). The CDR3 is 14 amino acids. CDR1 is SNHLY and CDR2 is FYNNEI in the germline V gene. V was shortened by 4 bases and J by 7 bases, with 17 bases between the two germline ends. The CDR3 reads CASSGLRGLGEQYF. CDR3 DNA: TGTGCCAGCAGTGGACTCAGGGGTCTGGGAGAGCAGTACTTC.

The DNA of the CDR3 is TGTGCCAGCAGTTTAAAGGGACAGGGGCAGAAAAGGACTGAAGCTTTCTTT. Translated: CASSLKGQGQKRTEAFF. V usage is TRBV28 and J usage is TRBJ1-1, with TRBD1 matching over 10 bases. Germline-derived CDR1 and CDR2 are MDHEN and SYDVKM. The CDR3 contains 17 residues. Losses at the gene ends were 2 bases for V and 5 bases for J; bases not matched to a gene: 11. Full variable domain (rest looked up from reference TRBV28 and TRBJ1-1): DVKVTQSSRYLVKRTGEKVFLECVQDMDHENMFWYRQDPGLGLRLIYFSYDVKMKEKGDIPEGYSVSREKKERFSLILESASTNQTSMYLCASSLKGQGQKRTEAFFGQGTRLTVV.

The chain recombines TRBV27 with TRBJ2-1; the D gene is possibly TRBD1 (6 bases). Trimming took 5 bases from V and 1 from J, leaving 15 bases between them. Germline assignment: CDR1 MNHEY and CDR2 SMNVEV (reference sequence). The CDR3 has 16 residues. CDR3 sequence: CASSPLAQGSYNEQFF. DNA of the CDR3: TGTGCCAGCAGTCCCCTGGCCCAGGGGTCCTACAATGAGCAGTTCTTC.

This rearrangement joins TRBV27 to TRBJ2-7; 9 bases fit TRBD1. J was trimmed by 3 bases and V by 6 bases; bases with no gene match: 6. CDR1 MNHEY and CDR2 SMNVEV come from the germline V gene (reference sequence). This CDR3 contains 14 residues. The DNA for the CDR3 is TGTGCCAGCAGACAGGGGGCCATAGGCTACGAGCAGTACTTC. This translates into CASRQGAIGYEQYF.

The chain links TRBV7-5 to TRBJ1-5. TRBV7-5 is a pseudogene locus. This CDR3 is 14 amino acids long. The CDR3 is CARSLSGVHQPQHF. In nucleotides, the CDR3 is TGTGCCAGAAGCTTAAGCGGGGTCCATCAGCCCCAGCATTTT.

The genes are TRBV6-5 and TRBJ1-1, with D hard to call. Looked up from germline, CDR1 is MNHEY and CDR2 is SVGAGI. This CDR3 is 14 amino acids long. Trimming pared 7 bases from V and 1 base from J, leaving 13 bases between. The CDR3 here is CASNSGGENTEAFF. In nucleotides, the CDR3 is TGTGCCAGCAACTCCGGCGGGGAGAACACTGAAGCTTTCTTT.

The V call is TRBV6-5, the J call TRBJ1-2; unclear D gene. This CDR3 has 14 residues. The ends were cut back, 0 bases at V and 8 bases at J, with 13 bases in the middle. CDR1 and CDR2 (germline): MNHEY, SVGAGI. The CDR3 nucleotides read TGTGCCAGCAGTTACTCGAGTACACGGGTCGGCTACACCTTC. Translated: CASSYSSTRVGYTF.

This clone was detected only once. The V and J genes are TRBV7-3 and TRBJ2-3; TRBD2 matches 7 bases. The CDR3 has 16 amino acids. Germline lookup yields CDR1 SGHTA and CDR2 FQGTGA. The trim removed 1 base at V and 2 bases at J, leaving 6 bases unmatched. The CDR3 loop is CASSLNPSGPTDTQYF. CDR3 sequence (DNA): TGTGCCAGCAGCTTAAACCCTAGCGGACCCACAGATACGCAGTATTTT.

V is TRBV11-2 and J is TRBJ1-6; 7 nucleotides match TRBD1. V shed 2 bases, J shed 10 bases, and the junction held 14 bases outside the gene matches. Per germline, CDR1 SGHAT and CDR2 FQNNGV. The CDR3 extends over 17 amino acids. The CDR3 DNA reads TGTGCCAGCAGCTTAATACAACGGGATCAGGGGGGATCACCCCTCCACTTT. It encodes CASSLIQRDQGGSPLHF.

The CDR3 nucleotides are TGTGCCAGCAGCTTCGGGGATACTGAAGCTTTCTTT. It yields the protein CASSFGDTEAFF. The chain carries TRBV7-9 and TRBJ1-1, with no clear D. This CDR3 region has 12 residues. Germline V lookup: CDR1 SEHNR, CDR2 FQNEAQ (reference sequence). Trimming removed 3 bases at V and 5 bases at J, with 7 bases between.